This is a list of T cell receptor beta chains from one sample in a study of blood T cell repertoires in COVID-19. Using immunoSEQ multiplex PCR, the repertoire was profiled, and TCRdb retains in-frame clones only, with some absent. The sample carries 140,000 to 150,000 clones, 80% to 85% recorded once. The material sequenced was peripheral blood. The receptors originated from a human donor in a cohort sampled during active COVID-19. Both conserved end residues are part of each CDR3. The D gene is left open where the match is weak. A row's size may be missing; if present it is once, few, many or a size class.

CDR3 length: 17; V gene: TRBV5-8; clone size: few; D gene: TRBD1; J gene: TRBJ2-3; CDR3 DNA: TGTGCCAGCAGCCAGGGAGATTGGACAGGGGGCACAGATACGCAGTATTTT; CDR3 protein: CASSQGDWTGGTDTQYF
CDR3 length: 16; V gene: TRBV5-5; clone size: .; D gene: TRBD1; J gene: TRBJ2-3; CDR3 DNA: TGTGCCAGCAGCTTAACACCGGGACAGGGGGCATATACGCAGTATTTT; CDR3 protein: CASSLTPGQGAYTQYF
CDR3 length: 15; V gene: TRBV28; clone size: .; D gene: .; J gene: TRBJ2-7; CDR3 DNA: TGTGCCAGCAGTTTGGCTTTGAGCGGGTCCTACGAGCAGTACTTC; CDR3 protein: CASSLALSGSYEQYF
CDR3 length: 18; V gene: TRBV10-3; clone size: .; D gene: TRBD2; J gene: TRBJ2-3; CDR3 DNA: TGTGCCATCAGTGAGGGGGGAAGTAGCGGGAGGACTACAGATACGCAGTATTTT; CDR3 protein: CAISEGGSSGRTTDTQYF
CDR3 length: 13; V gene: TRBV7-9; clone size: .; D gene: .; J gene: TRBJ2-7; CDR3 DNA: TGTGCCAGCAGCTTAGCGGCACAGGGCTATCCCTCATTC; CDR3 protein: CASSLAAQGYPSF
CDR3 length: 16; V gene: TRBV3-1/TRBV3-2; clone size: .; D gene: TRBD2; J gene: TRBJ2-3; CDR3 DNA: TGTGCCAGCAGCCAGGGACTAGCGGGAGGGCCGAGTACGCAGTATTTT; CDR3 protein: CASSQGLAGGPSTQYF
CDR3 length: 14; V gene: TRBV9; clone size: .; D gene: .; J gene: TRBJ1-3; CDR3 DNA: TGTGCCAGCAGCGTAGAAGGGAGTGGAAACACCATATATTTT; CDR3 protein: CASSVEGSGNTIYF
CDR3 length: 15; V gene: TRBV19; clone size: .; D gene: TRBD1; J gene: TRBJ2-3; CDR3 DNA: TGTGCCAGTAGGATGGACAGGGAAGGGACAGATACGCAGTATTTT; CDR3 protein: CASRMDREGTDTQYF
CDR3 length: 14; V gene: TRBV7-2; clone size: .; D gene: .; J gene: TRBJ2-5; CDR3 DNA: TGTGCCAGCAGCTTAGGGTTCGGGGGAGAGACCCAGTACTTC; CDR3 protein: CASSLGFGGETQYF
CDR3 length: 15; V gene: TRBV5-6; clone size: .; D gene: .; J gene: TRBJ2-7; CDR3 DNA: TGTGCCAGCAGCCCGGGACTTATAGTCTCCTACGAGCAGTACTTC; CDR3 protein: CASSPGLIVSYEQYF
CDR3 length: 13; V gene: TRBV12-3/TRBV12-4; clone size: .; D gene: .; J gene: TRBJ2-7; CDR3 DNA: TGTGCCAGCAGTTCGTCTACCGCCTACGAGCAGTACTTC; CDR3 protein: CASSSSTAYEQYF
CDR3 length: 16; V gene: TRBV14; clone size: .; D gene: .; J gene: TRBJ2-7; CDR3 DNA: TGTGCCAGCAGCCAAGATCCGTGGGGAGTAGATTACGAGCAGTACTTC; CDR3 protein: CASSQDPWGVDYEQYF
CDR3 length: 16; V gene: TRBV21-1; clone size: .; D gene: .; J gene: TRBJ2-7; CDR3 DNA: TGTGCCAGCAGCATTCCAACCGGGACTAGCTTTTACGAGCAGTACTTC; CDR3 protein: CASSIPTGTSFYEQYF
CDR3 length: 15; V gene: TRBV4-2; clone size: .; D gene: TRBD2; J gene: TRBJ2-1; CDR3 DNA: TGTGCCAGCAGCCAAGCGACTAGCGGGATTGGTGAGCAGTTCTTC; CDR3 protein: CASSQATSGIGEQFF
CDR3 length: 12; V gene: TRBV28; clone size: .; D gene: TRBD1; J gene: TRBJ2-7; CDR3 DNA: TGTGCCAGCAAACAGGGGACCTACGAGCAGTACTTC; CDR3 protein: CASKQGTYEQYF
CDR3 length: 15; V gene: TRBV7-9; clone size: .; D gene: .; J gene: TRBJ2-7; CDR3 DNA: TGTGCCAGCAGCACCTCCCACGTATCCGAGGGTGAGCAGTACTTC; CDR3 protein: CASSTSHVSEGEQYF
CDR3 length: 17; V gene: TRBV6-6; clone size: .; D gene: TRBD1; J gene: TRBJ1-2; CDR3 DNA: TGTGCCAGCAGTCCTCCGACAGGGAGTCCGTTGGGAGAAGGCTACACCTTC; CDR3 protein: CASSPPTGSPLGEGYTF
CDR3 length: 17; V gene: TRBV5-1; clone size: .; D gene: TRBD2; J gene: TRBJ2-1; CDR3 DNA: TGCGCCAGCAGCTTGGCATTAGCGGGAGGCCCTTTTGATGAGCAGTTCTTC; CDR3 protein: CASSLALAGGPFDEQFF
CDR3 length: 16; V gene: TRBV2; clone size: .; D gene: TRBD2; J gene: TRBJ2-7; CDR3 DNA: TGTGCCAGCAGTGAGGGGACTAGCGGGGGACTCTACGAGCAGTACTTC; CDR3 protein: CASSEGTSGGLYEQYF
CDR3 length: 13; V gene: TRBV4-1; clone size: .; D gene: TRBD1; J gene: TRBJ2-1; CDR3 DNA: TGCGCCAGCCACAAGACAGGGGGCAATGAGCAGTTCTTC; CDR3 protein: CASHKTGGNEQFF
CDR3 length: 15; V gene: TRBV9; clone size: .; D gene: TRBD2; J gene: TRBJ2-3; CDR3 DNA: TGTGCCAGCAGCGTAGCACTAGCGGGAGCAGATACGCAGTATTTT; CDR3 protein: CASSVALAGADTQYF
CDR3 length: 13; V gene: TRBV27; clone size: once; D gene: .; J gene: TRBJ1-4; CDR3 DNA: TGTGCCAACGAGACAGGCGGCCATGAAAAACTGTTTTTT; CDR3 protein: CANETGGHEKLFF
CDR3 length: 15; V gene: TRBV7-3; clone size: .; D gene: TRBD1; J gene: TRBJ2-7; CDR3 DNA: TGTGCCAGCAGTCCAGGGACAGGGAGCTTCAACGAGCAGTACTTC; CDR3 protein: CASSPGTGSFNEQYF
CDR3 length: 12; V gene: TRBV5-4; clone size: .; D gene: .; J gene: TRBJ2-3; CDR3 DNA: TGTGCCAGCAGCGGCAGCACAGATACGCAGTATTTT; CDR3 protein: CASSGSTDTQYF
CDR3 length: 15; V gene: TRBV18; clone size: .; D gene: TRBD2; J gene: TRBJ2-7; CDR3 DNA: TGTGCCAGCTCACCTTCCGCCCAGCGGGGCTACGAGCAGTACTTC; CDR3 protein: CASSPSAQRGYEQYF
CDR3 length: 15; V gene: TRBV19; clone size: .; D gene: .; J gene: TRBJ2-7; CDR3 DNA: TGTGCCAGTAGTACCGTTCTGCGGGGACTCTACGAGCAGTACTTC; CDR3 protein: CASSTVLRGLYEQYF
CDR3 length: 16; V gene: TRBV10-1; clone size: .; D gene: TRBD1; J gene: TRBJ2-2; CDR3 DNA: TGCGCCAGCAGTGCCCAGACAGGGGAGGACACCGGGGAGCTGTTTTTT; CDR3 protein: CASSAQTGEDTGELFF
CDR3 length: 13; V gene: TRBV2; clone size: .; D gene: .; J gene: TRBJ1-6; CDR3 DNA: TGTGCCAGCAGCCAGGCAGGAAATTCACCCCTCCACTTT; CDR3 protein: CASSQAGNSPLHF
CDR3 length: 15; V gene: TRBV6-5; clone size: .; D gene: TRBD1; J gene: TRBJ1-1; CDR3 DNA: TGTGCCAGCAGTCCCAGTTACCCAGACAGGGACGAAGCTTTCTTT; CDR3 protein: CASSPSYPDRDEAFF
CDR3 length: 18; V gene: TRBV7-2; clone size: .; D gene: TRBD2; J gene: TRBJ2-3; CDR3 DNA: TGTGCCAGCAGCCCCAGGATGGGACTAGCGGGGAGCACAGATACGCAGTATTTT; CDR3 protein: CASSPRMGLAGSTDTQYF
CDR3 length: 17; V gene: TRBV7-8; clone size: .; D gene: .; J gene: TRBJ2-7; CDR3 DNA: TGTGCCAGCAGCTTAGAATTTTTGGCGCAAGGGAGGCTCGAGCAGTACTTC; CDR3 protein: CASSLEFLAQGRLEQYF
CDR3 length: 15; V gene: TRBV5-1; clone size: once; D gene: .; J gene: TRBJ1-4; CDR3 DNA: TGCGCCAGCAGCTTGGGGGCAGGACTTCGGGAAAAACTGTTTTTT; CDR3 protein: CASSLGAGLREKLFF
CDR3 length: 17; V gene: TRBV10-3; clone size: .; D gene: .; J gene: TRBJ2-1; CDR3 DNA: TGTGCCATCAGTGAGTCGGACATTTCTCCCTCCTACAATGAGCAGTTCTTC; CDR3 protein: CAISESDISPSYNEQFF
CDR3 length: 13; V gene: TRBV7-9; clone size: .; D gene: .; J gene: TRBJ1-1; CDR3 DNA: TGTGCCAGCAGCCGGAAAGGGGACACTGAAGCTTTCTTT; CDR3 protein: CASSRKGDTEAFF
CDR3 length: 14; V gene: TRBV6-5; clone size: .; D gene: TRBD1; J gene: TRBJ1-4; CDR3 DNA: TGTGCCAGCAGTCGGGACAGGGGAGGAGAAAAACTGTTTTTT; CDR3 protein: CASSRDRGGEKLFF
CDR3 length: 14; V gene: TRBV6-6; clone size: once; D gene: TRBD2; J gene: TRBJ2-7; CDR3 DNA: TGTGCCAGCAGTTATGGCGGGAGCGGCTACGAGCAGTACTTC; CDR3 protein: CASSYGGSGYEQYF
CDR3 length: 15; V gene: TRBV5-1; clone size: .; D gene: .; J gene: TRBJ1-3; CDR3 DNA: TGCGCCAGCAGCTTGGACAGGGCCTCTGGAAACACCATATATTTT; CDR3 protein: CASSLDRASGNTIYF
CDR3 length: 13; V gene: TRBV7-9; clone size: few; D gene: .; J gene: TRBJ1-1; CDR3 DNA: TGTGCCAGCAGCTTTGAGATGAACACTGAAGCTTTCTTT; CDR3 protein: CASSFEMNTEAFF
CDR3 length: 16; V gene: TRBV6-4; clone size: .; D gene: TRBD1; J gene: TRBJ1-2; CDR3 DNA: TGTGCCAGCAGTGACCAAGCAGGGGGACGGGGAGATGGCTACACCTTC; CDR3 protein: CASSDQAGGRGDGYTF
CDR3 length: 15; V gene: TRBV3-1/TRBV3-2; clone size: .; D gene: TRBD2; J gene: TRBJ2-3; CDR3 DNA: TGTGCCAGCAGCTCGGCGGGAGGCCGGGGGGATACGCAGTATTTT; CDR3 protein: CASSSAGGRGDTQYF
CDR3 length: 14; V gene: TRBV19; clone size: .; D gene: .; J gene: TRBJ1-1; CDR3 DNA: TGTGCCAGTAGTATGGCGTTTGGGGGCGCTGAAGCTTTCTTT; CDR3 protein: CASSMAFGGAEAFF
CDR3 length: 13; V gene: TRBV6-4; clone size: few; D gene: .; J gene: TRBJ1-6; CDR3 DNA: TGTGCCAGCAGTGAATCCGATAATTCACCCCTCCACTTT; CDR3 protein: CASSESDNSPLHF
CDR3 length: 14; V gene: TRBV21-1; clone size: few; D gene: .; J gene: TRBJ2-3; CDR3 DNA: TGTGCCAGCAGCTTGACAGTACGCACAGATACGCAGTATTTT; CDR3 protein: CASSLTVRTDTQYF
CDR3 length: 15; V gene: TRBV7-9; clone size: once; D gene: .; J gene: TRBJ2-7; CDR3 DNA: TGTGCCAGCAGGAGGGTGGGGGCTGGTAGTAACGAGCAGTACTTC; CDR3 protein: CASRRVGAGSNEQYF
CDR3 length: 16; V gene: TRBV19; clone size: .; D gene: TRBD2; J gene: TRBJ2-5; CDR3 DNA: TGTGCCAGTAGTATAGGAGGTAGCGGGACGTTCGAGACCCAGTACTTC; CDR3 protein: CASSIGGSGTFETQYF
CDR3 length: 14; V gene: TRBV18; clone size: .; D gene: .; J gene: TRBJ2-3; CDR3 DNA: TGTGCCAGCTCACCACCTGTGGCCACAGATACGCAGTATTTT; CDR3 protein: CASSPPVATDTQYF
CDR3 length: 15; V gene: TRBV2; clone size: .; D gene: .; J gene: TRBJ1-6; CDR3 DNA: TGTGCCAGCAGTGATAGCCGGATCTATAATTCACCCCTCCACTTT; CDR3 protein: CASSDSRIYNSPLHF
CDR3 length: 16; V gene: TRBV28; clone size: few; D gene: .; J gene: TRBJ1-2; CDR3 DNA: TGTGCCAGCAGTTTAATATTTGCAGGGTGGAACTATGGCTACACCTTC; CDR3 protein: CASSLIFAGWNYGYTF
CDR3 length: 15; V gene: TRBV18; clone size: .; D gene: TRBD1; J gene: TRBJ1-5; CDR3 DNA: TGTGCCAGCTCCCCAGGGGGCGGGGGGAATCAGCCCCAGCATTTT; CDR3 protein: CASSPGGGGNQPQHF
CDR3 length: 14; V gene: TRBV9; clone size: .; D gene: TRBD2; J gene: TRBJ2-7; CDR3 DNA: TGTGCCAGCAGCGTAGGGACTAGCGGCTACGAGCAGTACTTC; CDR3 protein: CASSVGTSGYEQYF
CDR3 length: 13; V gene: TRBV29-1; clone size: .; D gene: .; J gene: TRBJ1-5; CDR3 DNA: TGCAGCGTTGAAGTCAGTAGCAATCAGCCCCAGCATTTT; CDR3 protein: CSVEVSSNQPQHF
CDR3 length: 15; V gene: TRBV18; clone size: .; D gene: .; J gene: TRBJ2-3; CDR3 DNA: TGTGCCAGCTCACCAGGTTTAGCAACCACAGATACGCAGTATTTT; CDR3 protein: CASSPGLATTDTQYF
CDR3 length: 13; V gene: TRBV4-1; clone size: .; D gene: TRBD1; J gene: TRBJ1-1; CDR3 DNA: TGCGCCAGCAGCCGCAGGGACAGCACTGAAGCTTTCTTT; CDR3 protein: CASSRRDSTEAFF
CDR3 length: 13; V gene: TRBV5-4; clone size: .; D gene: .; J gene: TRBJ2-7; CDR3 DNA: TGTGCCAGCAGCTCGGACACCGTTGGGGAGCAGTACTTC; CDR3 protein: CASSSDTVGEQYF